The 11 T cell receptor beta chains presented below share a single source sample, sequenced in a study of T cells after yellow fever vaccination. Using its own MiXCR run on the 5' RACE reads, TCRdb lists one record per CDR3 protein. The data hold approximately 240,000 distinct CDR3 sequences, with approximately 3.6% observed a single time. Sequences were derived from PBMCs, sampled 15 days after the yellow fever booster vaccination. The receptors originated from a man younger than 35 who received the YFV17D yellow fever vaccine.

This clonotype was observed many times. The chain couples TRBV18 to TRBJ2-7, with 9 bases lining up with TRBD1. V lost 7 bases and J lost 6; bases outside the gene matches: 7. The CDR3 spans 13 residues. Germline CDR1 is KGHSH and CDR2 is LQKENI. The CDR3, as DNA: TGTGCCAGCTTAGGGACAGGGAGTGGCGAGCAGTACTTC. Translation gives CASLGTGSGEQYF.

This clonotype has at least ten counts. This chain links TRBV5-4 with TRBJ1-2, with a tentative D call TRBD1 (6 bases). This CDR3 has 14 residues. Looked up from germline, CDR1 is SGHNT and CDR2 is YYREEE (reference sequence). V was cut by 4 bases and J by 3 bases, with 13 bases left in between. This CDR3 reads CASSRGGADYGYTF. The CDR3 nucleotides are TGTGCCAGCAGCCGCGGGGGCGCGGACTATGGCTACACCTTC.

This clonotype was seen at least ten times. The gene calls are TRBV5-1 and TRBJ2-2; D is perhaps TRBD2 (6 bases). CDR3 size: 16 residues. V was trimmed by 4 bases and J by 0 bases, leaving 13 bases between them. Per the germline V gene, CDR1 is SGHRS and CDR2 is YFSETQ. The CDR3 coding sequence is TGCGCCAGCAGCCCCCGCGGGGTTGCGAACACCGGGGAGCTGTTTTTT. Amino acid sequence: CASSPRGVANTGELFF.

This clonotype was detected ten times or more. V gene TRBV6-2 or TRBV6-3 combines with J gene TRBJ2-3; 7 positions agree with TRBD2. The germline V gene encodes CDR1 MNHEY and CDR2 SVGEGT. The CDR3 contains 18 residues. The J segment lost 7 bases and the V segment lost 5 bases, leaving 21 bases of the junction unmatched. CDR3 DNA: TGTGCCAGCAGTAAAATCCGACTGACTAGCAGCACACGGAATACGCAGTATTTT. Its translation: CASSKIRLTSSTRNTQYF.

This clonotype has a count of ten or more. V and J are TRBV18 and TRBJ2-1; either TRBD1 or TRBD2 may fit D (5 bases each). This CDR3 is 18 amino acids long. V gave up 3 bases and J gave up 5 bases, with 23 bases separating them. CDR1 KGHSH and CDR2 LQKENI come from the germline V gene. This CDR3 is CASSPRIGIIDSHNEQFF. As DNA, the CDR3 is TGTGCCAGCTCACCGCGAATCGGGATAATTGACAGCCACAATGAGCAGTTCTTC.

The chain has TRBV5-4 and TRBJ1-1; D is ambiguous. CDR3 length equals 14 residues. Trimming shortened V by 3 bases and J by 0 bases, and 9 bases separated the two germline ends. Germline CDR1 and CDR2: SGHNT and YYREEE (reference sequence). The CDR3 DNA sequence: TGTGCCAGCAGCTCCAGAATCATGAACACTGAAGCTTTCTTT. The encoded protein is CASSSRIMNTEAFF.

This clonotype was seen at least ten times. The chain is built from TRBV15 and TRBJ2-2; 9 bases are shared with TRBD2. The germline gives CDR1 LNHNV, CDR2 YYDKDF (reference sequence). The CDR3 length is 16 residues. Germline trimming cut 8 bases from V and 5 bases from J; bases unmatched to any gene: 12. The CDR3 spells CATPRDLAGRTGELFF. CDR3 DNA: TGTGCCACCCCCCGCGATCTAGCGGGGCGGACCGGGGAGCTGTTTTTT.

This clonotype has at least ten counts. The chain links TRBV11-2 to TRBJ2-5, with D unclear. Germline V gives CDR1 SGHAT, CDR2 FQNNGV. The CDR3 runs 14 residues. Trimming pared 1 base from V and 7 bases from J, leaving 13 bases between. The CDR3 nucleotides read TGTGCCAGCAGCTTAGGAAGGCAGATCGGGACCCAGTACTTC. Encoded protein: CASSLGRQIGTQYF.

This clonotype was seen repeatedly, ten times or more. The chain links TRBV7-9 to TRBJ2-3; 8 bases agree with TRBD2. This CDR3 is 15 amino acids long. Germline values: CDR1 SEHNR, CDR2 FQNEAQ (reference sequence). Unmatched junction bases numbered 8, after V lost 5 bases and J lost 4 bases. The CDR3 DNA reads TGTGCCAGCAGCCCGCGGGGGGCTAGAGCAGATACGCAGTATTTT. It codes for CASSPRGARADTQYF.

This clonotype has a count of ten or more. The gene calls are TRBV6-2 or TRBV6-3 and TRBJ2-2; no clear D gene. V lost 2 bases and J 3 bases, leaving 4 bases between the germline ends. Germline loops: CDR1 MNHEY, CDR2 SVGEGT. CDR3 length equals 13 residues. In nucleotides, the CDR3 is TGTGCCAGCAGTTACACAGACACCGGGGAGCTGTTTTTT. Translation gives CASSYTDTGELFF.

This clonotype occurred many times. The CDR3 loop reads CASSPGTGGNYGYTF. In DNA form, the CDR3 reads TGTGCCAGCTCACCAGGGACAGGGGGTAACTATGGCTACACCTTC. J is TRBJ1-2 and V is TRBV18; the match to TRBD1 covers 11 bases. V gave up 2 bases and J gave up 1 base; unmatched junction bases: 0. CDR1 KGHSH and CDR2 LQKENI come from the germline V gene. The length of the CDR3 is 15 residues.